This entry lists 12 T cell receptor beta chains sequenced from one sample in a study of T cell repertoires in cytomegalovirus infection. MiXCR, run by TCRdb on the reads, gives a single entry per CDR3 protein. The sample lists some 300,000 distinct CDR3 sequences, 9.6% occurring once. The specimen was PBMCs. These TCRs come from a human donor in good health (CMV status not recorded). Some clones in this sample may be carry-over from other donors' samples.

The chain couples TRBV6-2 or TRBV6-3 to TRBJ1-5; 7 nucleotides line up with TRBD1. V dropped 4 bases and J dropped 3; count of bases not matched to a gene: 6. Germline lookup yields CDR1 MNHEY and CDR2 SVGEGT. This CDR3 comprises 15 residues. In nucleotides, the CDR3 is TGTGCCAGCAGTTCTCTGACAGGGACCAATCAGCCCCAGCATTTT. This sequence encodes CASSSLTGTNQPQHF.

In this sample, this clonotype turned up many times. The chain combines TRBV7-9 with TRBJ2-7; a possible D gene is TRBD2 (5 bases). V shed 5 bases and J shed 6 bases, with 14 bases lying between them. The germline CDR1 and CDR2 sequences are SEHNR and FQNEAQ (reference sequence). CDR3 length: 13 residues. The CDR3 coding sequence is TGTGCCAGCAGCATCGGACTTTCGGTCGAGCAGTACTTC. It encodes CASSIGLSVEQYF.

This clonotype was counted at least ten times. The rearrangement uses TRBV4-2 and TRBJ2-5; a possible D gene is TRBD1 (6 bases). The CDR3 is 18 amino acids. From germline, CDR1 is LGHNA and CDR2 YNFKEQ. Between the trimmed V and J ends, which lost 0 bases and 1 base, there was a span of 18 bases. The CDR3 sequence is CASSQDLGQLMIQETQYF. Here the CDR3 DNA reads TGTGCCAGCAGCCAAGATCTCGGACAGCTAATGATCCAAGAGACCCAGTACTTC.

The gene calls are TRBV20-1 and TRBJ2-7; 8 bases fit TRBD2. V shed 1 base, J shed 0 bases, and the junction held 5 bases outside the gene matches. Germline V CDR1 and CDR2: DFQATT, SNEGSKA (reference sequence). This CDR3 contains 15 residues. In DNA, the CDR3 is TGCAGTGCTAGAGTTGGGACTAGGCCCTCCTACGAGCAGTACTTC. This gives the protein CSARVGTRPSYEQYF.

V is TRBV7-9 and J is TRBJ1-2; weak D call: TRBD1 (6 bases). Trimming pared 5 bases from V and 1 base from J, leaving 17 bases between. The CDR3 sequence is 16 residues long. Germline CDR1 SEHNR, CDR2 FQNEAQ (reference sequence). CDR3 protein: CASSRPRTVINYGYTF. DNA of the CDR3: TGTGCCAGCAGCCGGCCAAGGACAGTAATTAACTATGGCTACACCTTC. Combining the CDR3 with reference TRBV7-9 and TRBJ1-2 gives the whole variable domain DTGVSQNPRHKITKRGQNVTFRCDPISEHNRLYWYRQTLGQGPEFLTYFQNEAQLEKSRLLSDRFSAERPKGSFSTLEIQRTEQGDSAMYLCASSRPRTVINYGYTFGSGTRLTVV.

The chain recombines TRBV10-3 with TRBJ2-1; D is possibly TRBD1 (6 bases). Germline-derived CDR1 and CDR2 are ENHRY and SYGVKD. The CDR3 extends over 15 amino acids. V shed 4 bases and J shed 6 bases, with 16 bases lying between them. The CDR3 DNA is TGTGCCATCAGTGGAGTGAACAGGGAAAGCAATGAGCAGTTCTTC. Protein sequence: CAISGVNRESNEQFF.

The gene calls are TRBV29-1 and TRBJ2-5; D perhaps matches TRBD2 (6 bases). The CDR3 has 12 amino acids. Trimming removed 6 bases at V and 7 bases at J, with 15 bases between. The germline V gene has CDR1 SQVTM and CDR2 ANQGSEA. CDR3 DNA: TGCAGCGTATTTTCGGGGGATGGGACCCAGTACTTC. It encodes CSVFSGDGTQYF.

To note about this clonotype: This could be a read error, since a much larger clone is one nucleotide away. The V gene is TRBV5-1, the J gene TRBJ2-7, with 7 bases identical to TRBD1. CDR3 length equals 12 residues. The J segment lost 6 bases and the V segment lost 1 base, leaving 1 base of the junction unmatched. Germline V gene lookup returns CDR1 SGHRS and CDR2 YFSETQ. Here the CDR3 reads CASSLPGGEQYV. The CDR3 DNA reads as TGCGCCAGCAGCTTGCCAGGGGGCGAGCAGTACGTC.

This clonotype has ten or more counts. This chain links TRBV5-1 with TRBJ2-2; D is tentatively TRBD1 or TRBD2 (5 bases each). The CDR3 totals 12 residues. Germline assignment: CDR1 SGHRS and CDR2 YFSETQ. The germline V and J ends were trimmed by 9 bases and 5 bases, with 11 bases remaining between them. CDR3 sequence (DNA): TGCGCCACCGAGGGGTGGACCGGGGAGCTGTTTTTT. As protein: CATEGWTGELFF.

The table lists this clonotype with many counts. The V gene is TRBV6-1, the J gene TRBJ2-3; 8 bases are a match to TRBD1. Germline V gives CDR1 MNHNS, CDR2 SASEGT. The V and J ends lost 7 bases and 0 bases, in that order; junction bases with no gene match: 15. The CDR3 runs to 18 residues. DNA of the CDR3: TGTGCCAGCACCCTAAGATTCCTTACAGGGGGGAGCACAGATACGCAGTATTTT. It encodes CASTLRFLTGGSTDTQYF.

This clonotype was detected a few times. The rearrangement joins TRBV7-8 to TRBJ1-2, with D perhaps TRBD1 (5 bases). CDR1 and CDR2 (germline): SGHVS, FQNEAQ. The CDR3 extends over 15 amino acids. Trimming cost V 3 bases and J 5 bases, with 16 bases left between them. The CDR3: CASSFRDGEGYGYTF. CDR3 nucleotide sequence: TGTGCCAGCAGCTTCCGGGACGGCGAGGGGTATGGCTACACCTTC.

This clonotype was counted a few times. The chain couples TRBV14 to TRBJ2-1; no reliable D call. There are 13 residues in the CDR3. CDR1 is SGHDN, CDR2 FVKESK, per germline. V shed 1 base and J shed 6 bases, with 7 bases lying between them. CDR3: CASSQGARNEQFF. CDR3 DNA sequence: TGTGCCAGCAGCCAAGGGGCCCGCAATGAGCAGTTCTTC.